Presented here are 29 T cell receptor beta chains from one specimen sequenced in a study of cytomegalovirus exposure and HLA in healthy donors. Amplification used 60 Vbeta primers and 13 Jbeta primers. TCRdb keeps only in-frame clones here, not all; method: immunoSEQ multiplex PCR. Of approximately 160,000 clones detected, around four fifths appear once; the ten largest clones hold about 3.8%. Sequencing input: PBMCs. The origin of the receptors is a man in his fifties in good health and CMV-seropositive.

This rearrangement joins TRBV7-8 to TRBJ2-7, with 11 positions matching TRBD1. The germline V gene encodes CDR1 SGHVS and CDR2 FQNEAQ. Unmatched junction bases numbered 14, after V lost 5 bases and J lost 5 bases. CDR3 length: 17 amino acids. The CDR3 nucleotides read TGTGCCAGCAGCCACAGCCTTGGACAGGGGGCTTTCAACGAGCAGTACTTC. Its translation: CASSHSLGQGAFNEQYF.

The chain carries TRBV19 and TRBJ1-1; D may be TRBD1 (5 bases). V was clipped by 5 bases and J by 8 bases, with 12 bases between them. CDR3 length equals 12 residues. Germline V gives CDR1 LNHDA, CDR2 SQIVND (reference sequence). CDR3: CASSPQGSEAFF. In DNA form, the CDR3 reads TGTGCCAGTAGTCCCCAGGGCTCCGAAGCTTTCTTT.

The V call is TRBV28, the J call TRBJ1-2; 10 positions agree with TRBD1. The CDR3 contains 14 residues. The V and J ends lost 2 bases and 4 bases, in that order; junction bases with no gene match: 1. CDR1 is MDHEN and CDR2 is SYDVKM in the germline V gene. DNA of the CDR3: TGTGCCAGCAGTTTAGGGGACAGGGGCTATGGCTACACCTTC. Translation gives CASSLGDRGYGYTF.

The chain uses TRBV10-1 and TRBJ1-5; 10 bases are shared with TRBD1. The CDR3 has 14 amino acids. Per the germline V gene, CDR1 is WNHNN and CDR2 is SYGVQD (reference sequence). The V segment lost 10 bases and the J segment 7 bases; nucleotides outside the gene matches: 10. In nucleotides, the CDR3 is TGCGCCACAACCGGGACAGGGGTCGGCCAGCCCCAGCATTTT. Translation gives CATTGTGVGQPQHF.

The gene calls are TRBV28 and TRBJ2-7, with D unclear. V was trimmed by 6 bases and J by 2 bases, leaving 11 bases between them. Germline CDR1 is MDHEN and CDR2 is SYDVKM. The CDR3 runs 13 residues. CDR3 sequence: CASRQSATYEQYF. The CDR3 region has the DNA TGTGCCAGCAGGCAGAGCGCAACCTACGAGCAGTACTTC.

V usage is TRBV6-1 and J usage is TRBJ1-1; 8 nucleotides align to TRBD1. From germline, CDR1 is MNHNS and CDR2 SASEGT. CDR3 length equals 15 residues. V trimming: 5 bases; J trimming: 6 bases; junction bases outside the gene matches: 11. For the CDR3, the DNA is TGTGCCAGCAGTCCCACCGGGACAGGATACGCTGAAGCTTTCTTT. Translation gives CASSPTGTGYAEAFF.

The chain uses TRBV30 and TRBJ1-5; no firm D call. The length of the CDR3 is 14 residues. Trimming shortened V by 2 bases and J by 4 bases, and 12 bases separated the two germline ends. Germline CDR1 GTSNPN, CDR2 SVGIG (reference sequence). This CDR3 reads CAWSPENLNQPQHF. The CDR3 DNA sequence: TGTGCCTGGAGTCCCGAGAATCTGAATCAGCCCCAGCATTTT.

The chain carries TRBV7-3 and TRBJ2-7; tentatively, D is TRBD1 (5 bases). Trimming pared 4 bases from V and 7 bases from J, leaving 14 bases between. The length of the CDR3 is 13 residues. The germline CDR1 and CDR2 sequences are SGHTA and FQGTGA. CDR3: CASSYDSPGEQYF. Here the CDR3 DNA reads TGTGCCAGCAGCTACGACTCGCCAGGGGAGCAGTACTTC.

The rearrangement links TRBV27 to TRBJ1-6; 8 nucleotides agree with TRBD1. The V gene's germline CDR1 is MNHEY and CDR2 SMNVEV (reference sequence). The junction had 7 bases not matched to a gene; V was cut back by 6 bases and J by 9 bases. This CDR3 spans 14 amino acids. The CDR3 nucleotides read TGTGCCAGCAGCCAGGACAGGGTTGGTTCACCCCTCCACTTT. Encoded protein: CASSQDRVGSPLHF.

This clone showed up just a few times. The chain couples TRBV29-1 to TRBJ2-1, with TRBD2 identical over 16 bases. CDR1 is SQVTM and CDR2 is ANQGSEA in the germline V gene. The junction had 16 bases not matched to a gene; V was cut back by 0 bases and J by 8 bases. The CDR3 spans 20 residues. This chain's CDR3 is CSVEDPGGLAGGQSRYEQFF. The CDR3 region has the DNA TGCAGCGTTGAAGATCCAGGGGGACTAGCGGGGGGGCAATCTAGGTATGAGCAGTTCTTC.

This chain uses TRBV4-1 with TRBJ1-3; D is uncertain. The V end lost 1 base, the J end lost 4 bases, and 14 bases lay between the germline ends. The CDR3 has 16 residues. The V gene's germline CDR1 is MGHRA and CDR2 YSYEKL. CDR3 in amino acids: CASSQGDARGGNTIYF. The CDR3 bases are TGCGCCAGCAGCCAAGGAGACGCCCGAGGCGGAAACACCATATATTTT.

The DNA of the CDR3 is TGTGCCTGGAGTGGCGGGGCTCTGGGCACTGAAGCTTTCTTT. Amino acids: CAWSGGALGTEAFF. The V gene is TRBV30, the J gene TRBJ1-1, with D possibly being TRBD1 (5 bases). This CDR3 spans 14 amino acids. Germline-derived CDR1 and CDR2 are GTSNPN and SVGIG (reference sequence). The V gene lost 1 base and the J gene lost 4 bases, with 13 bases spanning the gap.

This sequence joins TRBV7-2 and TRBJ2-1; 9 bases match TRBD2. The CDR3 spans 17 residues. Germline values: CDR1 SGHTA, CDR2 FQGNSA. V was pared by 3 bases and J by 7 bases, with 13 bases of the junction left unmatched. The CDR3 spells CASSFALRGGGGNEQFF. CDR3 sequence (DNA): TGTGCCAGCAGCTTTGCGTTGCGGGGGGGCGGGGGGAATGAGCAGTTCTTC. Full variable domain (missing parts from reference TRBV7-2 and TRBJ2-1): GAGVSQSPSNKVTEKGKDVELRCDPISGHTALYWYRQSLGQGLEFLIYFQGNSAPDKSGLPSDRFSAERTGGSVSTLTIQRTQQEDSAVYLCASSFALRGGGGNEQFFGPGTRLTVL.

This clone appeared once. V and J are TRBV5-8 and TRBJ1-4, with no clear D. Germline lookup yields CDR1 SGHTS and CDR2 YDEGEE. The CDR3 contains 12 residues. Trimming left V 4 bases short and J 3 bases short, with 4 bases between. The CDR3 here is CASSLSNEKLFF. The CDR3 DNA reads as TGTGCCAGCAGCCTATCTAATGAAAAACTGTTTTTT.

This chain connects TRBV9 to TRBJ2-5; D may be TRBD1 (5 bases). The CDR3 sequence is 13 residues long. The germline V gene encodes CDR1 SGDLS and CDR2 YYNGEE. Trimming pared 4 bases from V and 5 bases from J, leaving 12 bases between. This CDR3 is CASSLRVGETQYF. The CDR3 DNA reads TGTGCCAGCAGCCTCAGGGTGGGGGAGACCCAGTACTTC.

J is TRBJ1-1 and V is TRBV28; D is perhaps TRBD1 (6 bases). V lost 9 bases to trimming and J lost 4 bases, with 33 bases between them. This CDR3 is 19 amino acids long. The germline V gene has CDR1 MDHEN and CDR2 SYDVKM. CDR3 sequence reads: CASWYDPLQTGSWTTEAFF. Written as DNA, the CDR3 is TGTGCCAGTTGGTACGACCCCCTCCAAACAGGGTCATGGACCACTGAAGCTTTCTTT.

The V gene is TRBV5-6, the J gene TRBJ2-1, with D perhaps matching TRBD2 (7 bases). Trimming stripped 0 bases from V and 3 bases from J, with 13 bases between. The germline V gene has CDR1 SGHDT and CDR2 YYEEEE. There are 16 residues in the CDR3. The CDR3 loop is CASSLEWRGLYNEQFF. The DNA for the CDR3 is TGTGCCAGCAGCTTGGAATGGCGGGGGCTCTACAATGAGCAGTTCTTC.

The gene calls are TRBV5-4 and TRBJ2-1; TRBD2 is a possible D gene (6 bases). The CDR3 loop spans 15 amino acids. From germline, CDR1 is SGHNT and CDR2 YYREEE (reference sequence). The germline V and J ends were trimmed by 0 bases and 2 bases, with 9 bases remaining between them. In DNA, the CDR3 is TGTGCCAGCAGCTTGGCGGGGACTGCCTACAATGAGCAGTTCTTC. Encoded protein: CASSLAGTAYNEQFF.

The J gene is TRBJ2-1, the V gene TRBV25-1, with TRBD2 matching over 9 bases. Per germline, CDR1 MGHDK and CDR2 SYGVNS. The CDR3 has 18 amino acids. V gave up 1 base and J gave up 4 bases; unmatched junction bases: 11. CDR3 amino acids: CASSESAAGTSRYNEQFF. CDR3 DNA: TGTGCCAGCAGTGAATCCGCCGCCGGGACTAGCAGGTACAATGAGCAGTTCTTC.

The chain employs TRBV7-8 and TRBJ2-5; TRBD2 agrees at 9 bases. The germline gives CDR1 SGHVS, CDR2 FQNEAQ. The J segment lost 4 bases and the V segment lost 2 bases, leaving 8 bases of the junction unmatched. This CDR3 has 16 residues. CDR3 region: CASSLLRGRAPETQYF. CDR3 in DNA: TGTGCCAGCAGCTTATTGCGCGGGAGGGCCCCAGAGACCCAGTACTTC.

The chain carries TRBV10-3 and TRBJ2-5; weak D call: TRBD1 (5 bases). Per germline, CDR1 ENHRY and CDR2 SYGVKD. The V end was cut by 2 bases, the J end by 9 bases, with 13 bases between. The CDR3 totals 13 residues. The CDR3 loop reads CAISEDEPTAQYF. CDR3 DNA: TGTGCCATCAGTGAGGATGAGCCGACAGCCCAGTACTTC.

The V gene is TRBV9, the J gene TRBJ2-3, with TRBD2 as a possible D gene (6 bases). Per germline, CDR1 SGDLS and CDR2 YYNGEE. V dropped 3 bases and J dropped 6 bases, with 17 bases sitting between them. The CDR3 sequence is 15 residues long. The CDR3 DNA follows: TGTGCCAGCAGCGGGGGGGTCGGGGGATTGGATACGCAGTATTTT. It translates to CASSGGVGGLDTQYF.

The chain links TRBV18 to TRBJ2-1; 14 nucleotides align to TRBD2. J gave up 13 bases and V 4 bases, and 9 bases lay outside the gene matches. CDR3 length: 15 residues. The germline CDR1 and CDR2 sequences are KGHSH and LQKENI. The CDR3 coding sequence is TGTGCCAGCTCACAAGGACTAGCGGGAGGCCCAAACCAGTTCTTC. As protein: CASSQGLAGGPNQFF. The full variable domain, completed using reference TRBV18 and TRBJ2-1, is NAGVMQNPRHLVRRRGQEARLRCSPMKGHSHVYWYRQLPEEGLKFMVYLQKENIIDESGMPKERFSAEFPKEGPSILRIQQVVRGDSAAYFCASSQGLAGGPNQFFGPGTRLTVL.

This chain links TRBV7-3 with TRBJ2-1; D possibly corresponds to TRBD2 (6 bases). CDR1 and CDR2 from the germline V gene are SGHTA and FQGTGA. The V and J ends lost 2 bases and 8 bases respectively, with 22 bases between them. The CDR3 runs to 17 residues. The CDR3 region is CASSLEAGTASIDEQFF. The CDR3 nucleotides are TGTGCCAGCAGCTTAGAGGCGGGAACGGCGTCGATCGATGAGCAGTTCTTC.

The J gene is TRBJ2-7, the V gene TRBV7-2; D not resolved. This CDR3 contains 14 residues. Looked up from germline, CDR1 is SGHTA and CDR2 is FQGNSA. Deletions cut 1 base from V and 1 base from J, with 8 bases between. The DNA for the CDR3 is TGTGCCAGCAGCTTAGATGGCAGATCCTACGAGCAGTACTTC. This translates into CASSLDGRSYEQYF.

The J gene is TRBJ1-1, the V gene TRBV2; TRBD1 agrees at 7 bases. This CDR3 spans 15 amino acids. Germline V gene data show CDR1 as SNHLY and CDR2 as FYNNEI. The J segment lost 2 bases and the V segment lost 6 bases, leaving 9 bases of the junction unmatched. This CDR3 is CASRIRGQVNTEAFF. In nucleotides, the CDR3 is TGTGCCAGCAGGATAAGGGGGCAGGTAAACACTGAAGCTTTCTTT.

This rearrangement joins TRBV18 to TRBJ2-5, with 7 bases that match TRBD2. This CDR3 spans 14 amino acids. Germline trimming cut 3 bases from V and 3 bases from J; bases unmatched to any gene: 4. Germline CDR1 reads KGHSH; CDR2 reads LQKENI. The CDR3 DNA follows: TGTGCCAGCTCACCGCGGGGAGGGGAAGAGACCCAGTACTTC. Translated: CASSPRGGEETQYF.

The CDR3 nucleotides are TGCGCCAGCAGCCAAGATGGGGCGGGGGGCAACACAGATACGCAGTATTTT. This gives the protein CASSQDGAGGNTDTQYF. This chain joins TRBV4-1 and TRBJ2-3; 8 nucleotides agree with TRBD2. V shed 0 bases and J 2 bases; nucleotides not matched to a gene: 7. This CDR3 comprises 17 residues. Looked up from germline, CDR1 is MGHRA and CDR2 is YSYEKL.

The chain joins TRBV27 to TRBJ2-1, with 7 bases matching TRBD1. The germline V gene encodes CDR1 MNHEY and CDR2 SMNVEV (reference sequence). The trim removed 8 bases at V and 9 bases at J, leaving 7 bases unmatched. CDR3 size: 12 residues. The CDR3 protein is CASRDRVREQFF. The CDR3 DNA reads as TGTGCCAGCCGAGACAGGGTTCGTGAGCAGTTCTTC.